This T cell receptor (beta chain) was sequenced for a study of T cells in Graves' hyperthyroidism and ophthalmopathy. Per the germline V gene, CDR1 is SGHTA and CDR2 is FQGTGA. The CDR3 covers 18 residues. V was clipped by 5 bases and J by 5 bases; unmatched bases: 15. Amplification of TCR beta CDR3 regions was performed using RNA transcripts as template. HTBI primers were used for first-round RT-PCR of the TCR CDR3. In TCRdb, the multiplex PCR reads were re-called with MiXCR into one record per CDR3 protein. Of roughly 380,000 distinct CDR3 sequences listed, around 18% were seen once; the top ten hold around 16%.

Sequenced material: blood. V gene TRBV7-3 combines with J gene TRBJ1-2; 12 positions match TRBD1. This TCR was recovered from a woman between 40 and 50 years old with Graves' ophthalmopathy. The CDR3 DNA sequence: TGTGCCAGCAGCCCACGAAGTCCCGGGACAGGGGGCATTTATGGCTACACCTTC. It is translated as CASSPRSPGTGGIYGYTF.